This record covers a single TCR beta chain. No antigen is known for it. The CDR3 totals 14 residues. J gave up 7 bases and V 5 bases, and 7 bases lay outside the gene matches. CDR1 MNHEY and CDR2 SVGEGT come from the germline V gene. This sample is drawn from a study of T cell responses to AZD1222 COVID-19 vaccine. Study-wide results and caveats: Across the whole spike, CD4 TCRs peaked at regions 160-218 and 743-854. Seropositive at baseline were only six AZD1222 recipients.

The repertoire was sequenced with immunoSEQ multiplex PCR; TCRdb's copy has only in-frame clones and lacks some. The sample lists roughly 100,000 clones, more than 75% seen once, with 9% to 9.5% in the top ten. Sequenced material: peripheral blood, taken on day 0 of AZD1222 vaccination. The V call is TRBV6-2 or TRBV6-3, the J call TRBJ1-5, with 8 bases lining up with TRBD1. This receptor was identified in an adult in good health. The CDR3: CASSIGQGGQPQHF. DNA for the CDR3: TGTGCCAGCAGTATTGGACAGGGTGGCCAGCCCCAGCATTTT.